This paragraph reports one T cell receptor (beta chain). Its antigen is as yet unknown. Specified time point: week 11, during vaccination. Vaccination used 300 ug of mutant IDH1 20-mer peptide per dose, with topical imiquimod. TCRdb's copy holds only in-frame clones and misses some; the assay was immunoSEQ multiplex PCR. The data contain some 120,000 clones, roughly 77% of them singletons. The CDR3 loop spans 14 amino acids. Germline V gives CDR1 LNHDA, CDR2 SQIVND (reference sequence). V lost 3 bases and J lost 0, with 8 bases in between. This sample stems from a study of a mutant IDH1 vaccine in newly diagnosed glioma. Study context: The patients were given eight vaccinations, one each in weeks 1, 3, 5, 7, 11, 15, 19 and 23. Vaccination followed radiotherapy alone by 4-6 weeks, or accompanied temozolomide cycles. Patients got radiotherapy, temozolomide, or both beforehand, and most got both. Study results and caveats: Shifts in the top peripheral T cell clonotypes seemed unrelated to pseudoprogression.

V usage is TRBV19 and J usage is TRBJ1-1; maybe TRBD1 (5 bases). Material: PBMCs, obtained from a glioma patient whose treatment included an IDH1 peptide vaccine. The sequence derives from a man between 35 and 55 years old with glioma. CDR3 sequence reads: CASSMGRMNTEAFF. CDR3 sequence (DNA): TGTGCCAGTAGTATGGGGCGGATGAACACTGAAGCTTTCTTT.